This TCR beta chain was found in a study of T cell responses to AZD1222 COVID-19 vaccine (dated by TCRdb to the early 2020s). Concerning the study at large: A total of approximately 240 trial participants underwent TCR sequencing, of whom some 200 had received two doses of AZD1222 and 26 had received two doses of the MenACWY control vaccine. Trial participants were enrolled by age into 18-55, 56-69 and 70-plus year subgroups, with approximately 150, 28 and 58 TCR-sequenced participants respectively. General conclusions and limits of the study: Because no day 14 peak-response samples were available, repertoires were characterized only after the peak T cell response. Participants were mostly white British, with more females than males. The authors suggested clonal diversity may have been underestimated. Reportedly, almost half of the unique spike-specific TCRs recognized epitopes lying outside the regions that are mutated in the B.1.351 and B.1.1.7 variants. The whole spike protein was spanned by vaccine-associated CD4 TCRs, and dominant responses were seen in regions 160-218 and 743-854. A significant rise in spike-specific TCR breadth and depth was observed after two AZD1222 doses relative to day 0 and relative to MenACWY recipients. In the small 56-69-year group, the increase in depth fell short of significance, most likely because of low power. Conclusions about previously exposed vaccinees were limited because only a handful of AZD1222 recipients were SARS-CoV-2 seropositive at baseline.

The CDR3 holds 15 amino acids from the cysteine to the phenylalanine. CDR3 DNA is the only sequence kept; it has 45 bases, read in frame from the first base. CDR1 and CDR2, per the germline V gene (reference sequence), are SEHNR and FQNEAQ. For this chain, trimming is 4 bases at the V end and 0 bases at the J end, and the number of junction bases without a gene match is 4. Details on this clone: The specificity of this receptor is unknown. Base quality data are lacking; no much larger clone is found one base away.

This specimen's time point label, per the study, means: about 28 days (+/-7) after the second vaccine dose. AZD1222 recipients with second doses at about 4 weeks or about 12 weeks were pooled, because spike-specific TCR depth and breadth did not differ between schedules. Vaccinee samples were obtained from the UK trials COV001 and COV002, which included a single-blind randomized controlled phase 2/3 trial of AZD1222 (ChAdOx1 nCoV-19) in healthy adults. Trial participant PBMC samples were collected at day 0 and day 28 after the second dose for TCRbeta chain sequencing. The CDR3 regions of human TCRbeta chains were subjected to immunosequencing. In the paper's pipeline: Repertoire TCRs were matched against a reference library of SARS-CoV-2-specific TCRs generated with the MIRA antigen-specificity platform. Breadth was defined as the fraction of unique TCRs that were SARS-CoV-2-associated, and depth was defined as the fraction of total T cells that were SARS-CoV-2-associated. Using the MIRA data, each spike-specific TCR was assigned both to the spike region to which the TCR was reactive and to a CD4 or CD8 class. Log10-transformed breadth and depth values were compared by one-way ANOVA with Sidak's multiple comparisons tests. TCRdb's version of the immuneACCESS table is confined to in-frame rearrangements and falls short of the full clone set. An unresolved V gene accounts for under half of the shortfall where checked; the remainder is of unknown origin. V, J and clone size were drawn from that table, and D and trimming were deduced from the DNA. This sample gives roughly 46,000 clones in total; approximately 88% of them show up just once. The top ten clonotypes cover more than 20% of the sample.

Sequenced material: peripheral blood, taken 28 days after the second AZD1222 dose. The chain is assembled from TRBV7-9 and TRBJ2-3; TRBD2 lines up with 7 middle nucleotides. The receptor was derived from an adult who received the AZD1222 COVID-19 vaccine. The CDR3 is CASSSGLFSTDTQYF. The nucleotide sequence is TGTGCCAGCAGCTCGGGACTATTTAGCACAGATACGCAGTATTTT.